The rows below give T cell receptor beta chains drawn from one sample of a study of OX40 agonist ivuxolimab in advanced cancers. TCRdb's copy holds only in-frame clones and misses some; the assay was immunoSEQ multiplex PCR. The repertoire holds around 67,000 clones, around 80% seen once, with 8.2% in the top ten. The sequencing here drew on CD4+ or CD8+ T cells sorted from blood, taken in a trial of the OX40 agonist ivuxolimab. These receptors were taken from an adult with an advanced solid tumor such as melanoma, head and neck, liver or kidney cancer. Each CDR3 is given with its conserved first and last residue. D genes are given only for firm matches. The size entry is marked missing in some rows and otherwise reads once, few, many or a size class.

d_call	j_call	clone_size	v_call	cdr3_aa	cdr3_nt
TRBD2	TRBJ2-5	few	TRBV9	CASSVGLAETQYF	TGTGCCAGCAGCGTAGGACTAGCGGAGACCCAGTACTTC
.	TRBJ1-3	.	TRBV9	CASSVMADWERNTIYF	TGTGCCAGCAGCGTAATGGCCGACTGGGAGCGAAACACCATATATTTT
.	TRBJ1-1	few	TRBV20-1	CSAPGFEAFF	TGCAGTGCCCCAGGGTTTGAAGCTTTCTTT
.	TRBJ1-4	many	TRBV4-1	CASSFLEGEKLFF	TGCGCCAGCAGCTTCCTCGAGGGTGAAAAACTGTTTTTT
.	TRBJ1-1	.	TRBV7-9	CASSLTRGVEAFF	TGTGCCAGCAGCTTAACCCGGGGTGTGGAAGCTTTCTTT
.	TRBJ2-1	.	TRBV5-1	CASSSGLYNEQFF	TGCGCCAGCAGCTCCGGACTCTACAATGAGCAGTTCTTC
TRBD1	TRBJ2-7	.	TRBV7-2	CASSLGGGNEQYF	TGTGCCAGCAGCTTAGGAGGGGGCAACGAGCAGTACTTC
TRBD1	TRBJ2-5	.	TRBV7-2	CASSLQGARETQYF	TGTGCCAGCAGCTTACAGGGGGCACGGGAGACCCAGTACTTC
TRBD2	TRBJ2-3	.	TRBV7-2	CASGTSGGEGDTQYF	TGTGCCAGCGGCACTAGCGGCGGGGAGGGGGATACGCAGTATTTT
.	TRBJ2-3	.	TRBV6-1	CASSEPPSTQYF	TGTGCCAGCAGTGAACCCCCTTCTACGCAGTATTTT
.	TRBJ1-1	.	TRBV6-5	CASGLGGNTEAFF	TGTGCCAGCGGCCTCGGGGGGAACACTGAAGCTTTCTTT
TRBD1	TRBJ1-2	few	TRBV28	CASSFHGQGKGYTF	TGTGCCAGCAGTTTCCACGGACAGGGGAAAGGCTACACCTTC
.	TRBJ2-2	.	TRBV28	CASSQTLPGGELFF	TGTGCCAGCAGCCAGACACTCCCGGGCGGGGAGCTGTTTTTT
.	TRBJ2-4	.	TRBV30	CAWSDYGTKNIQYF	TGTGCCTGGAGTGACTATGGGACCAAAAACATTCAGTACTTC
.	TRBJ2-2	.	TRBV27	CASSPRLTSLAGELFF	TGTGCCAGCAGCCCCCGTTTGACTAGTTTGGCCGGGGAGCTGTTTTTT
TRBD2	TRBJ2-5	.	TRBV30	CAWSVRGGGGTQYF	TGTGCCTGGAGTGTACGGGGGGGCGGGGGGACCCAGTACTTC
.	TRBJ1-2	few	TRBV19	CASSMQADGYTF	TGTGCCAGTAGTATGCAGGCAGATGGCTACACCTTC
TRBD1	TRBJ1-5	.	TRBV5-6	CASRTGQSNQPQHF	TGTGCCAGCAGGACGGGACAGAGCAATCAGCCCCAGCATTTT
TRBD2	TRBJ2-1	.	TRBV5-4	CASSSGTSGRGYNEQFF	TGTGCCAGCAGCTCAGGGACTAGCGGGAGGGGTTACAATGAGCAGTTCTTC
TRBD1	TRBJ1-1	once	TRBV18	CASSPKGQGVVAFF	TGTGCCAGCTCACCAAAGGGACAGGGGGTAGTAGCTTTCTTT
.	TRBJ1-3	.	TRBV9	CASSVEYSGNTIYF	TGTGCCAGCAGCGTAGAGTACTCTGGAAACACCATATATTTT
.	TRBJ1-4	.	TRBV6-4	CASSGSAGTENEKLFF	TGTGCCAGCAGTGGGAGCGCCGGGACGGAGAATGAAAAACTGTTTTTT
TRBD1	TRBJ1-6	.	TRBV5-1	CASSLAPGTANSPLHF	TGCGCCAGCAGCTTGGCCCCAGGGACAGCAAATTCACCCCTCCACTTT
TRBD2	TRBJ2-7	.	TRBV5-4	CASSQDQAGGRYEQYF	TGTGCCAGCAGCCAAGATCAGGCGGGAGGGCGGTACGAGCAGTACTTC
TRBD1	TRBJ2-7	.	TRBV19	CASSNRDRAYEQYF	TGTGCCAGTAGTAACCGGGACAGGGCCTACGAGCAGTACTTC
TRBD1	TRBJ1-6	.	TRBV19	CASSMGQINRNSPLHF	TGTGCCAGTAGTATGGGACAGATTAATAGGAATTCACCCCTCCACTTT
.	TRBJ1-2	.	TRBV7-9	CASSREGGNYGYTF	TGTGCCAGCAGCCGGGAGGGGGGTAACTATGGCTACACCTTC